The 8 T cell receptor beta chains below come from one sample, sequenced in a study of response to subunit inactivated influenza vaccine listed by TCRdb under 2018. Receptors were amplified or captured by RT-PCR. Reads for this sample came from an Illumina HiSeq 2500. TCRdb reworked the public reads: Q25 trimming with fastp, MiXCR clone assembly, productive beta chains retained. Rows are combined by CDR3 protein, so each entry shows the most common genes and DNA. This sample is represented by under 550,000 distinct CDR3 sequences; less than 7.5% of them were singletons. The ten top clones hold around 13% of the sample. The sample in question was PBMCs from blood, obtained around 25 months after vaccination. Receptors were obtained from a man aged 45 to 75 who received an inactivated influenza vaccine. Donor details come from another sample of the same person, matched by shared clones.

Ten or more counts support this clonotype. J is TRBJ1-2 and V is TRBV6-2 or TRBV6-3; TRBD1 might be the D (5 bases). The CDR3 has 14 residues. Deletions cut 2 bases from V and 4 bases from J, with 11 bases between. Germline V CDR1 and CDR2: MNHEY, SVGEGT. The CDR3 sequence: CASSYGGSAYGYTF. The DNA for the CDR3 is TGTGCCAGCAGTTACGGGGGATCGGCCTATGGCTACACCTTC.

This clonotype occurred many times. This chain uses TRBV5-1 with TRBJ1-2; D perhaps matches TRBD1 (5 bases). The CDR3 has 15 amino acids. Germline assignment: CDR1 SGHRS and CDR2 YFSETQ. V lost 0 bases and J lost 0, with 9 bases in between. CDR3 nucleotide sequence: TGCGCCAGCAGCTTGGGGGACCCAACTAACTATGGCTACACCTTC. Its protein product is CASSLGDPTNYGYTF.

This clonotype was recorded many times. In DNA form, the CDR3 reads TGTGCCAGCAGCTCCGCCGGGACAGGGAGGGTCGAGCAGTACTTC. Its protein is CASSSAGTGRVEQYF. This chain connects TRBV7-2 to TRBJ2-7, with 9 bases aligning to TRBD1. Germline CDR1 SGHTA, CDR2 FQGNSA. The V and J ends lost 4 bases and 6 bases, in that order; junction bases with no gene match: 10. The CDR3 has 15 residues.

This clonotype was picked up a small number of times. The V call is TRBV12-3 or TRBV12-4, the J call TRBJ2-2, with a tentative D call TRBD1 (6 bases). The CDR3 is made up of 15 amino acids. V was trimmed by 6 bases and J by 5 bases, leaving 16 bases between them. CDR3 region: CASRRTVQVTGELFF. The CDR3 nucleotides read TGTGCCAGCAGAAGGACAGTTCAGGTTACCGGGGAGCTGTTTTTT.

This clonotype was seen a handful of times. This rearrangement joins TRBV5-5 to TRBJ2-7, with D possibly being TRBD2 (6 bases). The germline V gene encodes CDR1 SGHKS and CDR2 YYEKEE (reference sequence). There are 14 residues in the CDR3. The V end lost 1 base, the J end lost 0 bases, and 8 bases lay between the germline ends. CDR3 DNA sequence: TGTGCCAGCAGCTTGTTGGAGGGCTCCTACGAGCAGTACTTC. It is translated as CASSLLEGSYEQYF. Combining the CDR3 with reference TRBV5-5 and TRBJ2-7 gives the whole variable domain DAGVTQSPTHLIKTRGQQVTLRCSPISGHKSVSWYQQVLGQGPQFIFQYYEKEERGRGNFPDRFSARQFPNYSSELNVNALLLGDSALYLCASSLLEGSYEQYFGPGTRLTVT.

This clonotype was observed many times. The gene calls are TRBV12-3 or TRBV12-4 and TRBJ2-1; D is possibly TRBD2 (6 bases). There are 15 residues in the CDR3. The V end was cut by 8 bases, the J end by 0 bases, with 14 bases between. CDR3 region: CASSGRGSSYNEQFF. CDR3 DNA sequence: TGTGCCAGCTCTGGGCGGGGTAGCTCCTACAATGAGCAGTTCTTC.

The sample holds a few counts of this clonotype. V gene TRBV6-2 or TRBV6-3 combines with J gene TRBJ1-2; D unclear. V lost 7 bases and J 2 bases, leaving 14 bases between the germline ends. The germline V gene has CDR1 MNHEY and CDR2 SVGEGT. The CDR3 length is 14 residues. Here the CDR3 reads CASKASGENYGYTF. In DNA form, the CDR3 reads TGTGCCAGCAAAGCCTCCGGGGAGAACTATGGCTACACCTTC.

This clonotype has more than one count but fewer than ten. This chain uses TRBV7-6 with TRBJ2-1; 14 bases agree with TRBD2. Unmatched junction bases numbered 5, after V lost 1 base and J lost 9 bases. Germline CDR1 and CDR2: SGHVS and FNYEAQ. The CDR3 runs to 16 residues. CDR3 coding DNA: TGTGCCAGCAGCTTAGGGGGGACTAGCGGGGGAGGTGAGCAGTTCTTC. Amino acid sequence: CASSLGGTSGGGEQFF.